The 6 T cell receptor beta chains below all came from one sample that was sequenced in a study of PD-L1 blockade in urothelial cancer. The time point: pretreatment peripheral blood. TCRdb keeps only in-frame clones here, not all; method: immunoSEQ multiplex PCR. The sample contains about 86,000 clones, more than 75% of which appear only once. The specimen was PBMCs, collected around atezolizumab (anti-PD-L1) treatment. These receptors all come from a man aged 60 to 69 with urothelial cancer.

The chain combines TRBV9 with TRBJ1-6; D unclear. The V end was cut by 3 bases, the J end by 7 bases, with 8 bases between. This CDR3 is 13 amino acids long. Germline V CDR1 and CDR2: SGDLS, YYNGEE. In nucleotides, the CDR3 is TGTGCCAGCAGCGACGGGTCGAATTCACCCCTCCACTTT. Amino acid sequence: CASSDGSNSPLHF.

The rearrangement uses TRBV7-2 and TRBJ1-2; 7 bases are shared with TRBD1. Losses at the gene ends were 6 bases for V and 2 bases for J; bases not matched to a gene: 6. CDR3 length: 14 amino acids. Germline lookup yields CDR1 SGHTA and CDR2 FQGNSA. CDR3 loop: CASRDPGQNYGYTF. CDR3 nucleotide sequence: TGTGCCAGCAGGGACCCGGGACAGAACTATGGCTACACCTTC.

This clone was counted only a few times. The rearrangement links TRBV5-1 to TRBJ2-7; possibly TRBD1 for D (5 bases). Germline assignment: CDR1 SGHRS and CDR2 YFSETQ. The CDR3 runs 14 residues. Trimming left V 2 bases short and J 0 bases short, with 9 bases between. The CDR3 region has the DNA TGCGCCAGCAGCTTCCTGGACATCTCCTACGAGCAGTACTTC. Its protein is CASSFLDISYEQYF. The entire variable domain, with the rest obtained from reference TRBV5-1 and TRBJ2-7, is as follows: KAGVTQTPRYLIKTRGQQVTLSCSPISGHRSVSWYQQTPGQGLQFLFEYFSETQRNKGNFPGRFSGRQFSNSRSEMNVSTLELGDSALYLCASSFLDISYEQYFGPGTRLTVT.

This rearrangement joins TRBV9 to TRBJ1-1, with 7 bases that match TRBD1. Trimming took 8 bases from V and 4 from J; bases not matched to a gene: 11. This CDR3 has 14 residues. CDR1 is SGDLS and CDR2 is YYNGEE in the germline V gene. Here the CDR3 reads CASTRSNRGTEAFF. The CDR3 DNA reads TGTGCCAGTACGAGATCAAACAGGGGCACTGAAGCTTTCTTT.

The rearrangement links TRBV28 to TRBJ2-7; D uncertain. Trimming stripped 6 bases from V and 0 bases from J, with 15 bases between. This CDR3 comprises 15 residues. Germline-derived CDR1 and CDR2 are MDHEN and SYDVKM. The CDR3 is CASSEINKSSYEQYF. The CDR3 nucleotides read TGTGCCAGCAGCGAAATAAACAAAAGCTCCTACGAGCAGTACTTC.

The rearrangement joins TRBV7-2 to TRBJ1-2, with 9 bases aligning to TRBD1. CDR3 length equals 15 residues. Germline V gene data show CDR1 as SGHTA and CDR2 as FQGNSA. V lost 5 bases, J lost 8 bases, and 12 bases stayed unmatched. The CDR3 bases are TGTGCCAGCAGCCCCAGCGGACAGGGGAGTCGCGGCTACACCTTC. It encodes CASSPSGQGSRGYTF.